The next 20 T cell receptor beta chains were all read from a single sample in a study of blood T cell repertoires in COVID-19. This table comes from immunoSEQ multiplex PCR, and its TCRdb copy is limited to in-frame clones, with some not included. This table has approximately 260,000 clones, almost 90% appearing once. The material sequenced was peripheral blood. Source of these receptors: a woman aged 60-70 years with COVID-19, enrolled during active disease.

The rearrangement links TRBV5-4 to TRBJ1-6; 7 bases line up with TRBD1. This CDR3 is 15 amino acids long. Trimming cost V 0 bases and J 7 bases; bases outside gene matches: 4. Germline CDR1 and CDR2: SGHNT and YYREEE (reference sequence). The CDR3 coding sequence is TGTGCCAGCAGCTTGGCTGACAGGGTCAATTCACCCCTCCACTTT. This sequence encodes CASSLADRVNSPLHF.

A single count supports this clone. The chain uses TRBV3-1 (or the pseudogene TRBV3-2) and TRBJ1-3; D is possibly TRBD1 (5 bases). The CDR3 contains 17 residues. Trimming removed 4 bases from V and 0 bases from J, with 16 bases in between. Germline V lookup: CDR1 LGHDT, CDR2 YNNKEL (reference sequence). The CDR3 sequence: CASSRRTEGLSGNTIYF. CDR3 bases: TGTGCCAGCAGCCGTCGGACGGAGGGACTCTCTGGAAACACCATATATTTT.

J is TRBJ2-3 and V is TRBV10-3; D is unresolved. Trimming cost V 6 bases and J 6 bases, with 13 bases left between them. Germline assignment: CDR1 ENHRY and CDR2 SYGVKD. The CDR3 spans 13 residues. The CDR3 DNA reads as TGTGCCATCAGCAGGCTCTCCCAGGATACGCAGTATTTT. Encoded protein: CAISRLSQDTQYF.

The V and J genes are TRBV4-1 and TRBJ2-3, with D possibly TRBD2 on 6 matching bases. The V end lost 4 bases, the J end lost 2 bases, and 16 bases lay between the germline ends. Germline CDR1 reads MGHRA; CDR2 reads YSYEKL. The CDR3 contains 16 residues. Written as DNA, the CDR3 is TGCGCCAGCAGCCCGTTAGGGATAGCGGACACAGATACGCAGTATTTT. This sequence encodes CASSPLGIADTDTQYF.

The V gene is TRBV6-2 or TRBV6-3, the J gene TRBJ1-2; D might be TRBD1 (6 bases). Germline CDR1 reads MNHEY; CDR2 reads SVGEGT. Deletions cut 2 bases from V and 4 bases from J, with 17 bases between. The CDR3 consists of 16 residues. The CDR3 DNA sequence: TGTGCCAGCAGTTACGGAAGAGGCCAGGGGCCCTATGGCTACACCTTC. Protein sequence: CASSYGRGQGPYGYTF.

This chain connects TRBV19 to TRBJ1-4; the match to TRBD1 covers 7 bases. V was pared by 6 bases and J by 0 bases, with 1 base of the junction left unmatched. This CDR3 region has 14 residues. Germline V CDR1 and CDR2: LNHDA, SQIVND (reference sequence). As DNA, the CDR3 is TGTGCCAGTAGGAGGGGGCCAACTAATGAAAAACTGTTTTTT. Its protein product is CASRRGPTNEKLFF.

This clone was detected only once. The rearrangement uses TRBV30 and TRBJ2-3, with D hard to call. Germline lookup yields CDR1 GTSNPN and CDR2 SVGIG (reference sequence). Trimming cost V 2 bases and J 0 bases, with 3 bases left between them. CDR3 length: 12 amino acids. CDR3 region: CAWSSSTDTQYF. For the CDR3, the DNA is TGTGCCTGGAGTTCTAGCACAGATACGCAGTATTTT.

This chain joins TRBV6-5 and TRBJ1-5, with D possibly matching TRBD1 (5 bases). CDR3 length equals 15 residues. V was trimmed by 6 bases and J by 2 bases, leaving 14 bases between them. Germline CDR1 MNHEY, CDR2 SVGAGI. CDR3 in DNA: TGTGCCAGCAGGGACGGCGGGGCTGGCAATCAGCCCCAGCATTTT. Its translation is CASRDGGAGNQPQHF.

The chain carries TRBV19 and TRBJ1-5, with 8 positions matching TRBD1. Germline V gene sequence: CDR1 LNHDA, CDR2 SQIVND (reference sequence). V dropped 4 bases and J dropped 7; count of bases not matched to a gene: 6. The CDR3 sequence is 14 residues long. The chain's CDR3 is CASSTGQGGQPQHF. The CDR3 DNA reads as TGTGCCAGTAGTACTGGACAGGGAGGACAGCCCCAGCATTTT.

The chain carries TRBV7-2 and TRBJ1-4; 7 bases align to TRBD1. With V trimmed by 4 bases and J by 8 bases, 4 bases remained unmatched. This CDR3 region has 13 residues. Germline loops: CDR1 SGHTA, CDR2 FQGNSA. CDR3 DNA sequence: TGTGCCAGCAGCTACAGGGGAAGGGAAAAACTGTTTTTT. Protein product: CASSYRGREKLFF.

This rearrangement joins TRBV7-8 to TRBJ1-1, with D maybe TRBD1 (5 bases). Trimming removed 8 bases from V and 3 bases from J, with 19 bases in between. CDR1 is SGHVS, CDR2 FQNEAQ, per germline. The CDR3 extends over 15 amino acids. This CDR3 is CASGRGGAGDTEAFF. For the CDR3, the DNA is TGTGCCAGCGGCCGCGGTGGAGCGGGGGACACTGAAGCTTTCTTT.

CDR3 loop: CASSDGGLGNQPQHF. CDR3 DNA sequence: TGTGCCAGCAGCGACGGGGGGTTGGGCAATCAGCCCCAGCATTTT. The chain combines TRBV3-1 (or the pseudogene TRBV3-2) with TRBJ1-5, with D perhaps TRBD1 (5 bases). This CDR3 is built from 15 residues. V lost 5 bases and J lost 2, with 13 bases in between. Germline V lookup: CDR1 LGHDT, CDR2 YNNKEL (reference sequence).

V gene TRBV6-6 combines with J gene TRBJ1-4; unclear D gene. V was pared by 0 bases and J by 8 bases, with 16 bases between. The CDR3 runs to 16 residues. Germline V gene data show CDR1 as MNHNY and CDR2 as SVGAGI (reference sequence). CDR3 DNA: TGTGCCAGCAGTTACTCGTCTCTCGTCACTTCGGAAAAACTGTTTTTT. Its translation: CASSYSSLVTSEKLFF.

The chain uses TRBV13 and TRBJ2-1; TRBD1 matches 7 bases. CDR1 and CDR2 (germline): PRHDT, FYEKMQ (reference sequence). This CDR3 has 13 amino acids. The V segment lost 1 base and the J segment 13 bases; nucleotides outside the gene matches: 7. Here the CDR3 reads CASSLDRGLYQFF. The CDR3 DNA follows: TGTGCCAGCAGCTTAGACAGGGGTTTGTACCAGTTCTTC.

This clone was observed once. This rearrangement joins TRBV29-1 to TRBJ2-1, with 8 bases that match TRBD2. CDR1 SQVTM and CDR2 ANQGSEA come from the germline V gene. Trimming cost V 6 bases and J 1 base; bases outside gene matches: 5. The CDR3 spans 14 residues. The CDR3 DNA reads as TGCAGCGTGCGGGGGGCCTTGTCCTACAATGAGCAGTTCTTC. It yields the protein CSVRGALSYNEQFF.

The J gene is TRBJ1-4, the V gene TRBV15, with D hard to call. The germline CDR1 and CDR2 sequences are LNHNV and YYDKDF (reference sequence). The CDR3 runs to 14 residues. With 4 bases removed from V and 6 bases from J, the gap between germline ends came to 12 bases. The CDR3 DNA reads TGTGCCACCAGCAAGGGAGAACCCGATGAAAAACTGTTTTTT. This translates into CATSKGEPDEKLFF.

This clone was seen more than once but under ten times. The chain has TRBV30 and TRBJ1-5, with 8 positions matching TRBD1. The germline V gene has CDR1 GTSNPN and CDR2 SVGIG (reference sequence). There are 15 residues in the CDR3. After removal of 1 base from V and 4 bases from J, the junction contained 6 bases not matched to a gene. The CDR3 here is CAWSEATGGNQPQHF. Written as DNA, the CDR3 is TGTGCCTGGAGTGAAGCAACAGGGGGGAATCAGCCCCAGCATTTT.

The chain has TRBV18 and TRBJ1-1; TRBD1 might be the D (5 bases). Germline V gene data show CDR1 as KGHSH and CDR2 as LQKENI. This CDR3 contains 17 residues. V lost 1 base and J 1 base, leaving 16 bases between the germline ends. The CDR3 DNA reads as TGTGCCAGCTCACCACGGGTCGGGGGGGTAAAGAACACTGAAGCTTTCTTT. It is translated as CASSPRVGGVKNTEAFF.

V is TRBV19 and J is TRBJ1-4; D unclear. Germline V gives CDR1 LNHDA, CDR2 SQIVND (reference sequence). The V and J ends lost 0 bases and 0 bases respectively, with 5 bases between them. The length of the CDR3 is 15 residues. The CDR3 loop is CASSIDRSTNEKLFF. In nucleotides, the CDR3 is TGTGCCAGTAGTATAGACAGGTCAACTAATGAAAAACTGTTTTTT.

This clone is a singleton in its sample. The gene calls are TRBV6-5 and TRBJ2-1; D gene ambiguous. The CDR3 runs to 15 residues. In germline, CDR1 is MNHEY, CDR2 SVGAGI. V lost 0 bases to trimming and J lost 0 bases, with 6 bases between them. Here the CDR3 reads CASSYSRVSYNEQFF. The CDR3 DNA sequence: TGTGCCAGCAGTTACTCCCGGGTCTCCTACAATGAGCAGTTCTTC.